The TCR beta chain described here comes from a study of technical replicates of blood from several donors. Only in-frame clones appear in the TCRdb table, and some are missing; sequencing was by immunoSEQ multiplex PCR. This table holds about 75,000 clones, over 80% found once. CDR3 length: 17 amino acids. V lost 0 bases and J lost 2; bases outside the gene matches: 6. Looked up from germline, CDR1 is MGHRA and CDR2 is YSYEKL. The specimen sequenced was T cells isolated from PBMCs. The receptor's source is a human donor in good health. The V and J genes are TRBV4-1 and TRBJ2-7, with 11 bases matching TRBD2. The CDR3 reads CASSQEKLGLAAYEQYF. The DNA for the CDR3 is TGCGCCAGCAGCCAAGAGAAATTGGGACTAGCGGCCTACGAGCAGTACTTC.